This is a list of T cell receptor beta chains from one sample in a study of CD8 T cells in Susac syndrome. TCRdb recomputed calls from the immunoSEQ multiplex PCR reads with MiXCR, one row per CDR3 protein. The data show 100,000 or so distinct CDR3 sequences, around nine tenths seen once. What was sequenced was CD4+ T cells from PBMCs. The receptors were sampled from a human donor in good health. Both conserved end residues are part of each CDR3. The D gene is left open where the match is weak.

d_gene,j_gene,v_gene,CDR3nt,CDR3aa
TRBD1,TRBJ2-5,TRBV5-1,TGCGCCAGCAGCCCCGAAGACGGACAGGTAGAGACCCAGTACTTC,CASSPEDGQVETQYF
NA,TRBJ2-7,TRBV12-3/TRBV12-4,TGTGCCAGCAGTTGGGATTTCCCCTCCTACGAGCAGTACTTC,CASSWDFPSYEQYF
TRBD1,TRBJ2-7,TRBV27,TGTGCCAGCAGTCCACAGGGGGGCGAGCAGTACTTC,CASSPQGGEQYF
NA,TRBJ1-1,TRBV5-1,TGCGCCAGCAGCTTGGGGGGATCTAGCACTGAAGCTTTCTTT,CASSLGGSSTEAFF
TRBD1,TRBJ1-2,TRBV5-1,TGCGCCAGCAGCTTGACGGCAGGGGGAAACTATGGCTACACCTTC,CASSLTAGGNYGYTF
NA,TRBJ1-2,TRBV29-1,TGCAGCGTTGGCGGGTCGGATGGCTACACCTTC,CSVGGSDGYTF
TRBD1,TRBJ2-7,TRBV7-2,TGTGCCAGCAGCGCGGGACAGGGCGGTTACGAGCAGTACTTC,CASSAGQGGYEQYF
TRBD1,TRBJ1-2,TRBV25-1,TGTGCCAGCAGCCGGGACAGCCGGCGCTATGGCTACACCTTC,CASSRDSRRYGYTF
TRBD2,TRBJ2-1,TRBV7-3,TGTGCCAGCAGCAGCCGCCCGGGACTAGCGACCGGTGGCTCCTACAATGAGCAGTTCTTC,CASSSRPGLATGGSYNEQFF
NA,TRBJ2-7,TRBV10-3,TGTGCCATCAGTGCGGCACAGACCTACGAGCAGTACTTC,CAISAAQTYEQYF
TRBD2,TRBJ2-3,TRBV4-3,TGCGCCAGCAGCCAGGAGACTAGCGGGGCCCCAGATACGCAGTATTTT,CASSQETSGAPDTQYF
NA,TRBJ1-1,TRBV19,TGTGCCAGTAGTATGGCGATGAACACTGAAGCTTTCTTT,CASSMAMNTEAFF
TRBD2,TRBJ2-1,TRBV5-6,TGTGCCAGCGCTTATCCAACTAGCGGGATGAACAATGAGCAGTTCTTC,CASAYPTSGMNNEQFF
NA,TRBJ1-5,TRBV5-1,TGCGCCAGCAGCTTGGGGACAGAAGGCAATCAGCCCCAGCATTTT,CASSLGTEGNQPQHF